The 14 T cell receptor beta chains listed next were all sequenced from one sample in a study of T-cell memory formation after mild COVID-19. MiXCR was run by TCRdb on the 5' RACE reads, yielding one entry per CDR3 protein. The profile shows hundreds of thousands of distinct CDR3 sequences, roughly a quarter of them singletons. The source material was PBMCs or a T cell subset sorted from them (not recorded which). The receptors were gathered from an adult woman who had mild COVID-19 (a few samples of this study predate the infection). Cell type and time point are not known.

The rearrangement joins TRBV19 to TRBJ1-2; 9 bases are shared with TRBD1. This CDR3 is 14 amino acids long. After removal of 6 bases from V and 7 bases from J, the junction contained 9 bases not matched to a gene. The germline V gene has CDR1 LNHDA and CDR2 SQIVND (reference sequence). DNA for the CDR3: TGTGCCAGTAGAACCACAGGGGGCCGCGGTGGCTACACCTTC. Residues: CASRTTGGRGGYTF.

This clonotype was found a few times. CDR3 sequence reads: CASSFGRVRAFF. CDR3 sequence (DNA): TGTGCCAGCAGCTTCGGAAGGGTAAGGGCTTTCTTT. The chain recombines TRBV5-6 with TRBJ1-1; D ambiguous. The CDR3 is 12 residues long. Germline V CDR1 and CDR2: SGHDT, YYEEEE. The V gene lost 2 bases and the J gene lost 11 bases, with 13 bases spanning the gap.

This clonotype was recorded a few times. The V gene is TRBV12-3 or TRBV12-4, the J gene TRBJ1-1, with 7 bases that match TRBD1. The CDR3 is 14 residues long. The V gene end was trimmed by 2 bases and the J gene end by 8 bases; junction bases not matched to a gene: 8. CDR3 coding DNA: TGTGCCAGCAGTTTACAGGCAGGGGGTTTGGAAGCTTTCTTT. This encodes CASSLQAGGLEAFF.

The chain links TRBV5-1 to TRBJ1-1; TRBD1 aligns across 9 bases. This CDR3 is built from 14 residues. Germline CDR1 reads SGHRS; CDR2 reads YFSETQ. V shed 2 bases and J 4 bases; nucleotides not matched to a gene: 3. The CDR3: CASSFTGGGTEAFF. The CDR3 bases are TGCGCCAGCAGCTTTACAGGGGGCGGCACTGAAGCTTTCTTT.

The CDR3 here is CSATPGTPGPYEQYF. The DNA of the CDR3 is TGCAGTGCAACCCCGGGGACTCCCGGCCCCTACGAGCAGTACTTC. This chain uses TRBV20-1 with TRBJ2-7, with D perhaps matching TRBD2 (6 bases). CDR1 DFQATT and CDR2 SNEGSKA come from the germline V gene (reference sequence). This CDR3 has 15 residues. Trimming took off 6 bases at V and 2 bases at J, with 20 bases between the two ends.

The chain has TRBV7-2 and TRBJ2-3; no clear D. There are 15 residues in the CDR3. The germline CDR1 and CDR2 sequences are SGHTA and FQGNSA. Deletions cut 6 bases from V and 0 bases from J, with 13 bases between. The CDR3 DNA sequence: TGTGCCAGCAGACTCTCTCCCCCCAGCACAGATACGCAGTATTTT. Its translation: CASRLSPPSTDTQYF. Full variable domain (outside the CDR3, taken from reference TRBV7-2 and TRBJ2-3): GAGVSQSPSNKVTEKGKDVELRCDPISGHTALYWYRQSLGQGLEFLIYFQGNSAPDKSGLPSDRFSAERTGGSVSTLTIQRTQQEDSAVYLCASRLSPPSTDTQYFGPGTRLTVL.

This clonotype occurred once. This chain links TRBV7-9 with TRBJ1-3; weak D call: TRBD1 (5 bases). The CDR3 runs to 16 residues. V lost 5 bases and J lost 0, with 14 bases in between. The V gene's germline CDR1 is SEHNR and CDR2 FQNEAQ (reference sequence). CDR3 loop: CASSVGHLSSGNTIYF. In DNA, the CDR3 is TGTGCCAGCAGCGTAGGACATCTGAGCTCTGGAAACACCATATATTTT.

The chain couples TRBV25-1 to TRBJ1-3; D gene ambiguous. The V gene lost 4 bases and the J gene lost 3 bases, with 10 bases spanning the gap. Germline V gives CDR1 MGHDK, CDR2 SYGVNS. CDR3 length: 14 residues. CDR3: CASSAIDYGNTIYF. As DNA, the CDR3 is TGTGCCAGCAGTGCGATTGACTATGGAAACACCATATATTTT.

The chain uses TRBV2 and TRBJ2-7; D uncertain. This CDR3 region has 13 residues. V lost 9 bases, J lost 3 bases, and 15 bases lay in between. Germline V lookup: CDR1 SNHLY, CDR2 FYNNEI. CDR3: CASVRYQNYEQYF. CDR3 DNA sequence: TGTGCCAGTGTGAGATACCAAAACTACGAGCAGTACTTC.

The CDR3 nucleotides read TGCAGTGCCAAGGGACAGGGTGTGTCACCCCTCCACTTT. This sequence encodes CSAKGQGVSPLHF. The chain combines TRBV20-1 with TRBJ1-6; 9 bases map to TRBD1. The V gene's germline CDR1 is DFQATT and CDR2 SNEGSKA (reference sequence). J gave up 10 bases and V 6 bases, and 7 bases lay outside the gene matches. CDR3 length equals 13 residues.

This clonotype was picked up a small number of times. This rearrangement joins TRBV12-3 or TRBV12-4 to TRBJ1-1, with a possible D match to TRBD1 (5 bases). Deletions cut 3 bases from V and 2 bases from J, with 10 bases between. The CDR3 loop spans 14 amino acids. The CDR3 nucleotides read TGTGCCAGCAGTTTGAGGGACGGCAACACTGAAGCTTTCTTT. The encoded protein is CASSLRDGNTEAFF.

V is TRBV5-1 and J is TRBJ2-5; 7 bases are a match to TRBD2. This CDR3 comprises 15 residues. V shed 4 bases and J 2 bases; nucleotides not matched to a gene: 8. Germline values: CDR1 SGHRS, CDR2 YFSETQ. The CDR3 bases are TGCGCCAGCAGCCACAATGGGAGGGTTCAAGAGACCCAGTACTTC. It yields the protein CASSHNGRVQETQYF.

This clonotype has more than one count but fewer than ten. This chain links TRBV2 with TRBJ2-2, with D perhaps matching TRBD1 (6 bases). The CDR3 sequence is 15 residues long. V lost 5 bases and J lost 0, with 10 bases in between. Germline V gene data show CDR1 as SNHLY and CDR2 as FYNNEI. In DNA form, the CDR3 reads TGTGCCAGCAGTTTACAGGGCTCGAACACCGGGGAGCTGTTTTTT. This translates into CASSLQGSNTGELFF. Supplemented by reference TRBV2 and TRBJ2-2, the full variable domain reads EPEVTQTPSHQVTQMGQEVILRCVPISNHLYFYWYRQILGQKVEFLVSFYNNEISEKSEIFDDQFSVERPDGSNFTLKIRSTKLEDSAMYFCASSLQGSNTGELFFGEGSRLTVL.

The chain joins TRBV5-4 to TRBJ2-2; 9 bases map to TRBD2. V shed 2 bases, J shed 5 bases, and the junction held 10 bases outside the gene matches. The germline CDR1 and CDR2 sequences are SGHNT and YYREEE (reference sequence). This CDR3 is 17 amino acids long. CDR3 sequence (DNA): TGTGCCAGCAGCTTACGGCTAGCGGGATGGGGGACCGGGGAGCTGTTTTTT. This gives the protein CASSLRLAGWGTGELFF.